The table lists the clone carrying this T cell receptor beta chain with a few counts. As yet, its antigen is unknown. This sample is part of a study of blood T cells in healthy people across ages. CDR3 size: 14 residues. Germline loops: CDR1 LNHDA, CDR2 SQIVND (reference sequence). Trimming took 8 bases from V and 6 from J, leaving 17 bases between them. The study's findings and limits: Lack of knowledge of donor CMV status possibly confounded expanded clonotype changes.

Next came a second PCR, run for about 7 to 11 cycles, which used a sample-barcoded 5' primer along with a J-beta primer mix. TCRdb reprocessed the 5' RACE reads via MiXCR and lists one record per CDR3 protein. The sample contains some 760,000 distinct CDR3 sequences, around a quarter of which appear only once. These data were likewise used in another study, on T cells of mothers and their children. This second report adds: Researchers put all of the extracted RNA into cDNA synthesis, using around 1.4 ug per 15 ul. The second PCR's M1S primer added sample barcodes and 2-4 random nucleotides. Pairs that are related and pairs that are unrelated have TCR recombination output shaped similarly by thymic selection.

Sequencing was carried out using blood. V and J are TRBV19 and TRBJ1-5; no firm D call. The sequence derives from a boy younger than 18 in good health. CDR3 sequence: CASQNRAIGQPQHF. The CDR3 DNA follows: TGTGCCAGTCAGAATCGGGCGATCGGTCAGCCCCAGCATTTT.